The sequence of this TCR beta chain was determined in a study of shared clonotypes between healthy human individuals. Across the whole study: Aged 18 to 49, the donors were a couple of women and a few men. Study observations and caveats: What naive subsets generally showed was a larger estimated richness than memory subsets showed.

Trimming pared 7 bases from V and 0 bases from J, leaving 11 bases between. Looked up from germline, CDR1 is MNHEY and CDR2 is SMNVEV (reference sequence). The length of the CDR3 is 14 residues. Comment on this clone: Its matching antigen is unknown.

The donor population consisted of healthy HIV-negative adults with no recent acute infections or vaccinations. Data came from immunoSEQ multiplex PCR; TCRdb stores just in-frame clones and leaves some out. The sample yields 400,000 to 600,000 clones, approximately 95% seen once. The receptor was isolated from a woman aged 25-40 years in good health. Sequencing input: naive CD4+ T cells sorted from blood. The subset here: CD45RA+ positively selected. The chain couples TRBV27 to TRBJ2-3, with unresolved D. CDR3 residues: CASTGHASTDTQYF. The CDR3 DNA is TGTGCCAGCACCGGGCATGCTAGCACAGATACGCAGTATTTT.